This T cell receptor (beta chain) was recorded in a study of T cell responses to AZD1222 COVID-19 vaccine. Investigators merged groups given second doses at roughly 4 or roughly 12 weeks. Sequenced by immunoSEQ multiplex PCR; TCRdb stores in-frame clones only, minus some. The sample includes 90,000 to 120,000 clones, 90% to 95% of them seen just once. Remarks on this clone: The antigen is not known.

The CDR3 covers 14 residues. The V and J ends lost 3 bases and 2 bases respectively, with 10 bases between them. The V gene's germline CDR1 is SGDLS and CDR2 YYNGEE. Findings and caveats of the study: Donors were chiefly white British, with a greater number of females, and clonal diversity was perhaps underestimated. CD4 TCRs associated with vaccination spanned spike, dominating at 160-218 and 743-854.

The clonotype comes from an adult who received the AZD1222 COVID-19 vaccine. This sample comprised peripheral blood, obtained 28 days after the second AZD1222 dose. The V gene is TRBV9, the J gene TRBJ2-3; no reliable D call. This CDR3 reads CASSGGFTTDTQYF. CDR3 DNA sequence: TGTGCCAGCAGCGGGGGTTTTACCACAGATACGCAGTATTTT.